This T cell receptor (beta chain) was obtained from a study of blood T cell repertoires in COVID-19. At the level of the study: Italy, Spain and the United States were the sources of the convalescent and acute COVID-19 samples.

The germline gives CDR1 SGHTA, CDR2 FQGNSA. Deletions cut 5 bases from V and 4 bases from J, with 11 bases between. The CDR3 extends over 13 amino acids. Original processing methods: For nucleated cells, counts were estimated from reference gene primer amplification. TCRdb keeps only in-frame clones here, not all; method: immunoSEQ multiplex PCR. V and J calls and clone size are given by that table; D and trimming were obtained from the DNA. This table has nearly 250,000 clones, 86% appearing once. V usage is TRBV7-2 and J usage is TRBJ1-1; D is possibly TRBD1 (5 bases). Sample: peripheral blood. This clonotype was obtained from a woman aged 60-75 years who had recovered from COVID-19. The CDR3 region is CASSTRDRTEAFF. CDR3 bases: TGTGCCAGCAGCACCAGGGATCGCACTGAAGCTTTCTTT.